Listed here are 23 T cell receptor beta chains from one sample, sequenced in a study of blood T cell repertoires in COVID-19. The method was immunoSEQ multiplex PCR; TCRdb's version includes in-frame clones alone and lacks a portion of them. Here the sample spans roughly 200,000 clones, 82% being singletons. The sequenced sample consisted of peripheral blood. The origin of the receptors is an elderly woman with COVID-19, enrolled during active disease.

This clone has a handful of counts. The CDR3, as DNA: TGTGCCAGCAGTTTATCCGGGACAGGGCGCGCTTTCTTT. It yields the protein CASSLSGTGRAFF. V usage is TRBV27 and J usage is TRBJ1-1; 9 nucleotides agree with TRBD1. The CDR3 extends over 13 amino acids. In germline, CDR1 is MNHEY, CDR2 SMNVEV (reference sequence). With 0 bases clipped from V and 11 bases from J, the junction kept 4 bases outside the gene matches.

About this clone: Its ends do not fully match the called genes, so a read error is possible. V and J are TRBV2 and TRBJ2-3, with TRBD2 matching over 11 bases. The length of the CDR3 is 13 residues. Germline loops: CDR1 SNHLY, CDR2 FYNNEI. Written as DNA, the CDR3 is TGTGCCAGCAGTCTATTTAGCGGGGGGGCCGGGTCTTTT. It is translated as CASSLFSGGAGSF.

This chain joins TRBV5-1 and TRBJ1-1; D gene unclear. V was trimmed by 1 base and J by 2 bases, leaving 15 bases between them. There are 16 residues in the CDR3. Germline loops: CDR1 SGHRS, CDR2 YFSETQ. CDR3 nucleotides: TGCGCCAGCAGCTTGAGCTTCTGGGGAGGTAACACTGAAGCTTTCTTT. Translated, it gives CASSLSFWGGNTEAFF.

The chain uses TRBV25-1 and TRBJ2-6, with 11 bases fitting TRBD1. The CDR3 is made up of 17 amino acids. Per the germline V gene, CDR1 is MGHDK and CDR2 is SYGVNS. Trimming removed 6 bases from V and 0 bases from J; junction bases left unmatched: 4. Here the CDR3 DNA reads TGTGCCAGCAGGAGGGACAGGGGGACCTCTGGGGCCAACGTCCTGACTTTC. The encoded protein is CASRRDRGTSGANVLTF.

This clone has only a few counts. This chain uses TRBV5-1 with TRBJ2-5; 7 positions agree with TRBD1. Germline CDR1 SGHRS, CDR2 YFSETQ. The V and J ends lost 4 bases and 5 bases, in that order; junction bases with no gene match: 8. CDR3 length: 14 residues. Written as DNA, the CDR3 is TGCGCCAGCAGCCTGGGGACAGAAGGGGAGACCCAGTACTTC. This encodes CASSLGTEGETQYF. Filled out from reference TRBV5-1 and TRBJ2-5, the complete variable domain reads KAGVTQTPRYLIKTRGQQVTLSCSPISGHRSVSWYQQTPGQGLQFLFEYFSETQRNKGNFPGRFSGRQFSNSRSEMNVSTLELGDSALYLCASSLGTEGETQYFGPGTRLLVL.

This clone was recorded a few times. The chain has TRBV11-3 and TRBJ2-4; 8 bases fit TRBD1. Trimming cost V 6 bases and J 10 bases; bases outside gene matches: 8. Germline V gene data show CDR1 as SGHNT and CDR2 as YENEEA. This CDR3 is 13 amino acids long. The CDR3 DNA reads TGTGCCAGCAGTCCTAGACAGGGGACGATTCAGTACTTC. It yields the protein CASSPRQGTIQYF.

A remark on this clone: One junction end disagrees with the germline gene, perhaps due to a read error. The rearrangement uses TRBV7-7 and TRBJ2-1, with 7 bases matching TRBD2. Germline V gene sequence: CDR1 SSHAT, CDR2 FNYEAQ (reference sequence). The CDR3 runs to 15 residues. CDR3: CASSLDGPAGLEQFF. The CDR3 region has the DNA TGTGCTAGCAGCTTAGATGGCCCAGCGGGGTTAGAGCAGTTCTTC.

The V gene is TRBV12-1, the J gene TRBJ1-4. TRBV12-1 is termed a pseudogene. This CDR3 comprises 13 residues. The CDR3 region is CASTPTGGEKLFF. For the CDR3, the DNA is TGTGCCAGCACTCCGACGGGAGGGGAAAAACTGTTTTTT.

The chain has TRBV5-1 and TRBJ2-7; 8 nucleotides line up with TRBD1. With V trimmed by 0 bases and J by 3 bases, 2 bases remained unmatched. Germline V gene sequence: CDR1 SGHRS, CDR2 YFSETQ. This CDR3 region has 14 residues. In DNA form, the CDR3 reads TGCGCCAGCAGCTTGGACAGGGGGAACTACGAGCAGTACTTC. This sequence encodes CASSLDRGNYEQYF.

The chain links TRBV19 to TRBJ1-3; 7 nucleotides agree with TRBD1. CDR3 length: 14 amino acids. The V gene end was trimmed by 9 bases and the J gene end by 3 bases; junction bases not matched to a gene: 8. From germline, CDR1 is LNHDA and CDR2 SQIVND (reference sequence). The CDR3, as DNA: TGTGCCAGCATGCGACAGGGAGTTGGAAACACCATATATTTT. Protein sequence: CASMRQGVGNTIYF. Filled out from reference TRBV19 and TRBJ1-3, the complete variable domain reads DGGITQSPKYLFRKEGQNVTLSCEQNLNHDAMYWYRQDPGQGLRLIYYSQIVNDFQKGDIAEGYSVSREKKESFPLTVTSAQKNPTAFYLCASMRQGVGNTIYFGEGSWLTVV.

This chain connects TRBV27 to TRBJ1-5; TRBD1 might be the D (5 bases). V lost 0 bases and J lost 4, with 7 bases in between. The CDR3 extends over 14 amino acids. Germline V lookup: CDR1 MNHEY, CDR2 SMNVEV (reference sequence). The CDR3 DNA follows: TGTGCCAGCAGTTTATCCCAGGGTAATCAGCCCCAGCATTTT. Translation gives CASSLSQGNQPQHF.

The V call is TRBV27, the J call TRBJ1-6, with TRBD1 matching 8 bases. Germline values: CDR1 MNHEY, CDR2 SMNVEV (reference sequence). The CDR3 extends over 16 amino acids. With V trimmed by 5 bases and J by 7 bases, 10 bases remained unmatched. The CDR3 nucleotides are TGTGCCAGCAGTACCCAGGGGGCACTTAAGAATTCACCCCTCCACTTT. It codes for CASSTQGALKNSPLHF.

The chain is built from TRBV6-1 and TRBJ2-5; a possible D gene is TRBD2 (6 bases). Germline CDR1 is MNHNS and CDR2 is SASEGT. The ends were cut back, 2 bases at V and 4 bases at J, with 14 bases in the middle. CDR3 length: 15 amino acids. CDR3 bases: TGTGCCAGCAGTGAAAGTCGGGGGTTGGCAGAGACCCAGTACTTC. Its protein product is CASSESRGLAETQYF.

The CDR3 protein is CASSEETGENTEAFF. The CDR3 DNA is TGTGCCAGCAGTGAAGAGACAGGGGAGAACACTGAAGCTTTCTTT. The chain is built from TRBV6-1 and TRBJ1-1; 8 bases line up with TRBD1. The CDR3 length is 15 residues. With 1 base clipped from V and 1 base from J, the junction kept 2 bases outside the gene matches. Germline V gene data show CDR1 as MNHNS and CDR2 as SASEGT.

The chain uses TRBV30 and TRBJ2-7; 7 bases line up with TRBD1. From germline, CDR1 is GTSNPN and CDR2 SVGIG (reference sequence). The CDR3 has 14 residues. After removal of 2 bases from V and 2 bases from J, the junction contained 6 bases not matched to a gene. This chain's CDR3 is CAWSTGTAPYEQYF. In nucleotides, the CDR3 is TGTGCCTGGAGTACCGGGACAGCCCCCTACGAGCAGTACTTC.

The chain couples TRBV7-2 to TRBJ1-2; 8 bases are a match to TRBD1. V shed 5 bases and J 9 bases; nucleotides not matched to a gene: 14. Germline-derived CDR1 and CDR2 are SGHTA and FQGNSA. The CDR3 totals 15 residues. The CDR3 is CASSPRGLQGVSYTF. CDR3 sequence (DNA): TGTGCCAGCAGCCCTAGGGGGTTACAGGGGGTGAGCTACACCTTC.

The chain has TRBV6-1 and TRBJ2-7; D might be TRBD1 (5 bases). V dropped 2 bases and J dropped 3 bases, with 17 bases sitting between them. The CDR3 has 16 amino acids. Germline values: CDR1 MNHNS, CDR2 SASEGT. CDR3 bases: TGTGCCAGCAGTGAAACTTCAAGGGGTTTAGGCTACGAGCAGTACTTC. Amino acid sequence: CASSETSRGLGYEQYF.

This clone was observed once. The chain couples TRBV7-8 to TRBJ2-1; D is possibly TRBD2 (5 bases). Trimming cost V 1 base and J 8 bases, with 9 bases left between them. This CDR3 is built from 13 residues. The V gene's germline CDR1 is SGHVS and CDR2 FQNEAQ. The CDR3 DNA follows: TGTGCCAGCAGCTTAGGTGGGAGATATGAGCAGTTCTTC. Its translation is CASSLGGRYEQFF.

The rearrangement uses TRBV28 and TRBJ2-1; 7 bases match TRBD2. V lost 1 base and J lost 3; bases outside the gene matches: 3. Germline values: CDR1 MDHEN, CDR2 SYDVKM. CDR3 length equals 15 residues. Here the CDR3 DNA reads TGTGCCAGCAGTTTATTTGGGACTAACTACAATGAGCAGTTCTTC. Residues: CASSLFGTNYNEQFF.

This clone was recorded only once. The chain uses TRBV14 and TRBJ2-1; TRBD2 is a possible D gene (6 bases). V shed 1 base and J shed 4 bases, with 11 bases lying between them. This CDR3 contains 15 residues. CDR1 is SGHDN and CDR2 is FVKESK in the germline V gene. The CDR3 nucleotides are TGTGCCAGCAGCCAAGTGGGGGGAATATACAATGAGCAGTTCTTC. Translation: CASSQVGGIYNEQFF.

This sequence joins TRBV9 and TRBJ1-6; D unresolved. Germline CDR1 is SGDLS and CDR2 is YYNGEE. Trimming removed 4 bases at V and 7 bases at J, with 15 bases between. The CDR3 is made up of 15 amino acids. The CDR3 region has the DNA TGTGCCAGCAGCTCAGAGGCCTCCGGGAATTCACCCCTCCACTTT. Its protein is CASSSEASGNSPLHF.

This clone was seen just once. The chain couples TRBV7-6 to TRBJ2-6, with 8 bases identical to TRBD2. Trimming cost V 1 base and J 0 bases; bases outside gene matches: 8. Looked up from germline, CDR1 is SGHVS and CDR2 is FNYEAQ. CDR3 length equals 19 residues. The CDR3 spells CASSLGSRGGFSGANVLTF. DNA for the CDR3: TGTGCCAGCAGCTTAGGGTCCCGCGGGGGGTTCTCTGGGGCCAACGTCCTGACTTTC.

Points on this clone: This sample also contains other DNA sequences that code for the same CDR3. The CDR3 sequence is CASSPGQGDGYTF. As DNA, the CDR3 is TGTGCCAGCTCACCTGGACAGGGTGATGGCTACACCTTC. The chain links TRBV18 to TRBJ1-2, with 8 bases identical to TRBD1. Germline CDR1 KGHSH, CDR2 LQKENI. CDR3 length: 13 residues. J lost 6 bases, V lost 3 bases, and 3 bases had no gene match.